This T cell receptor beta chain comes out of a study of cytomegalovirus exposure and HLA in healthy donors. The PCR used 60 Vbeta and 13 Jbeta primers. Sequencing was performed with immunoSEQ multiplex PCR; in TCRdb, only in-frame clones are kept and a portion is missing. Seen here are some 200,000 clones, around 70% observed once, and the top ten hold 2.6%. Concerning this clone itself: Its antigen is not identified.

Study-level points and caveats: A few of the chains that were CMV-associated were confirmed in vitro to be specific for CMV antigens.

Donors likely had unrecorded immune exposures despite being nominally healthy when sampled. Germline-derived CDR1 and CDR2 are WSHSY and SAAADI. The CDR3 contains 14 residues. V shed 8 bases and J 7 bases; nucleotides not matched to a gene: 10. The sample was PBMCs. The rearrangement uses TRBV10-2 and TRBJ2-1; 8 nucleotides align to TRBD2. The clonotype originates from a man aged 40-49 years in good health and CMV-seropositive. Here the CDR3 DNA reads TGCGCCAGCCACCCGATAGCGGGGTTAAATGAGCAGTTCTTC. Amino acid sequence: CASHPIAGLNEQFF.